The T cell receptor beta chain described here comes from a study of control samples from healthy donors and cancer patients. Here immunoSEQ multiplex PCR was the method, and the copy in TCRdb shows in-frame clones only, minus some. The sample consists of about 180,000 clones, more than 90% of them appearing once. This CDR3 comprises 19 residues. V was clipped by 3 bases and J by 7 bases, with 25 bases between them. Germline loops: CDR1 LNHDA, CDR2 SQIVND (reference sequence). The chain combines TRBV19 with TRBJ1-6, with a possible D match to TRBD1 (5 bases). Sequencing input: blood. This sequence originates from a man aged 25-40 years in good health. The CDR3 nucleotides are TGTGCCAGTAGTATCATCCTAATAGGGGCCCGGGGACCCAATTCACCCCTCCACTTT. Residues: CASSIILIGARGPNSPLHF. Variable domain in full (rest from reference TRBV19 and TRBJ1-6): DGGITQSPKYLFRKEGQNVTLSCEQNLNHDAMYWYRQDPGQGLRLIYYSQIVNDFQKGDIAEGYSVSREKKESFPLTVTSAQKNPTAFYLCASSIILIGARGPNSPLHFGNGTRLTVT.